This T cell receptor (beta chain) was sequenced during a study of blood T cell repertoires in COVID-19. Original methodology: Nucleated cell counts were estimated from reference gene primer amplification. Assay used: immunoSEQ multiplex PCR; TCRdb lists only in-frame clones, some missing. V and J calls plus clone size are reproduced from that table; the DNA served to infer D and trimming. The table shows 320,000 or so clones, with over 80% occurring only once. This CDR3 comprises 13 residues. The V end was cut by 5 bases, the J end by 2 bases, with 10 bases between. Germline lookup yields CDR1 MNHEY and CDR2 SVGAGI. Participants spanned ages about 18 to 89 years and resided in 20 to 30 US areas.

The sequence derives from a young man who had recovered from COVID-19. The sequencing sample was made of PBMCs or T cells enriched from blood (not recorded which). The rearrangement links TRBV6-5 to TRBJ2-7, with TRBD1 as a possible D gene (6 bases). The CDR3 reads CASSLGHTYEQYF. CDR3 nucleotide sequence: TGTGCCAGCAGTCTGGGACATACCTACGAGCAGTACTTC.